This T cell receptor beta chain appears in the sequencing data of a study of memory CD4+ T cells and cytomegalovirus serostatus. Method: immunoSEQ multiplex PCR; TCRdb's copy keeps in-frame clones and lacks some. The sample contains under 100,000 clones, about 85% of which appear only once. The CDR3 sequence is 15 residues long. Germline CDR1 reads MNHNS; CDR2 reads SASEGT. The V segment lost 8 bases and the J segment 0 bases; nucleotides outside the gene matches: 6. The sort gate was single viable CD3+CD4+CD8-CD45RO+ cells for memory CD4+ T cells. This clonotype was obtained from an adult in good health and CMV-seronegative. The chain has TRBV6-1 and TRBJ2-1, with TRBD1 identical over 8 bases. Sequenced input: memory CD4+ T cells from blood. Written as DNA, the CDR3 is TGTGCCAGCGAGGCAGGGGGCGTCTCCTACAATGAGCAGTTCTTC. Protein: CASEAGGVSYNEQFF.